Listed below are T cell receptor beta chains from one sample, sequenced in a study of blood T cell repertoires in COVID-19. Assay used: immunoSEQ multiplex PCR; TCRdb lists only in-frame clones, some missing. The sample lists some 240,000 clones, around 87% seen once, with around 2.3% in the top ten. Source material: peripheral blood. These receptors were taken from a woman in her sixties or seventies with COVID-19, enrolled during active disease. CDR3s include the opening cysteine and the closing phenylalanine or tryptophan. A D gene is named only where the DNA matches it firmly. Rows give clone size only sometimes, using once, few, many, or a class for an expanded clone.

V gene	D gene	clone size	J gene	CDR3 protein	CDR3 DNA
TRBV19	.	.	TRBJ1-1	CASSIEGPNTEAFF	TGTGCCAGTAGTATAGAGGGCCCGAACACTGAAGCTTTCTTT
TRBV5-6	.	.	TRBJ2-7	CASSTTTDYEQYF	TGTGCCAGCAGCACCACGACAGACTACGAGCAGTACTTC
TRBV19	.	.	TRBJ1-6	CASAQGRGSPLHF	TGTGCCAGTGCACAGGGCCGTGGTTCACCCCTCCACTTT
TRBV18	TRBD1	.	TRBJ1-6	CASSPDWTGPNSPLHF	TGTGCCAGCTCACCCGACTGGACAGGGCCTAATTCACCCCTCCACTTT
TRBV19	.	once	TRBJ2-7	CATALVFGRDEQYF	TGTGCCACCGCCCTTGTTTTCGGTCGCGACGAGCAGTACTTC
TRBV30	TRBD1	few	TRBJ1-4	CAWNQGQGVEKLFF	TGTGCCTGGAACCAGGGACAGGGAGTCGAAAAACTGTTTTTT
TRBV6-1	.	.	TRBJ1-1	CASRESYLQGGNTEAFF	TGTGCCAGCAGGGAATCTTACCTACAGGGTGGGAACACTGAAGCTTTCTTT
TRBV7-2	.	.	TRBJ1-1	CASSFRGRGTAFF	TGTGCCAGCAGCTTTAGAGGAAGGGGTACGGCTTTCTTT
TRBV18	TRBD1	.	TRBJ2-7	CASSQGQGVTYEQYF	TGTGCCAGCTCACAGGGACAGGGGGTCACCTACGAGCAGTACTTC
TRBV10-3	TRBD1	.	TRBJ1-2	CATDRAGHHYGYTF	TGTGCCACGGACAGGGCGGGTCATCACTATGGCTACACCTTC
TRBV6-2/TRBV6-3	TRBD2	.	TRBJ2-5	CASSYSPSGAGMETQYF	TGTGCCAGCAGTTACTCCCCCTCGGGAGCGGGGATGGAGACCCAGTACTTC
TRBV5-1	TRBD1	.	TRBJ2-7	CASSEPTGGNEQYF	TGCGCCAGCAGCGAACCCACAGGGGGCAACGAGCAGTACTTC
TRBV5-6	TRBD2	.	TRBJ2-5	CASSLGAGGPQETQYF	TGTGCCAGCAGCTTGGGGGCGGGGGGCCCTCAAGAGACCCAGTACTTC
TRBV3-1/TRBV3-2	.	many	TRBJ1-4	CASSQGGGTDGEKLFF	TGTGCCAGCAGCCAAGGTGGCGGGACGGATGGTGAAAAACTGTTTTTT
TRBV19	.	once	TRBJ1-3	CASSIDSNWGPGNTIYF	TGTGCCAGTAGTATAGACTCTAACTGGGGGCCTGGAAACACCATATATTTT
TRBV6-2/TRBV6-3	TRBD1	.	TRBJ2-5	CASSIPGTGLWIQETQYF	TGTGCCAGCAGTATCCCCGGGACAGGGCTCTGGATACAAGAGACCCAGTACTTC
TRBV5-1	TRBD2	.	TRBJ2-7	CASSREGRPYEQYF	TGCGCCAGCAGCCGGGAGGGCCGACCCTACGAGCAGTACTTC
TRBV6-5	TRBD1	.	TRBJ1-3	CATSGGFSGNTIYF	TGTGCCACTTCAGGGGGTTTCTCTGGAAACACCATATATTTT
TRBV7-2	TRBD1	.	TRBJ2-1	CASSPDGTGFDEQFF	TGTGCCAGCAGCCCGGACGGGACAGGGTTCGATGAGCAGTTCTTC
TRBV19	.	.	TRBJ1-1	CASSYDRMNTEAFF	TGTGCCAGTAGTTATGACAGAATGAACACTGAAGCTTTCTTT
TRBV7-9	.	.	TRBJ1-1	CASSLVAGRGTEAFF	TGTGCCAGCAGCTTAGTAGCAGGGAGGGGCACTGAAGCTTTCTTT
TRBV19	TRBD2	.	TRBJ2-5	CATRTSGGEETQYF	TGTGCCACTCGGACTAGCGGGGGGGAAGAGACCCAGTACTTC
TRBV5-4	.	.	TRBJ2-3	CASSFVAGAQGDTQYF	TGTGCCAGCAGCTTTGTGGCGGGGGCGCAGGGGGATACGCAGTATTTT